The 18 T cell receptor beta chains given below trace back to one sample, sequenced in a study of T-cell reconstitution after alpha-beta-depleted transplantation in children. Unique molecular identifiers were incorporated into the prepared TCRbeta library. MiXCR, applied by TCRdb to the PCR reads, yields one record per CDR3 protein. The sample holds 700,000 to 950,000 distinct CDR3 sequences, roughly 15% seen once. The input for sequencing was PBMCs, mostly from graft donor cells, taken 360 days after TCRalphabeta/CD19-depleted stem cell transplant. The receptor set was obtained from a male patient younger than 18 who had a stem cell transplant for acute lymphoblastic leukemia, so the T cells may come from the graft donor.

The gene calls are TRBV10-3 and TRBJ2-2; TRBD2 agrees at 10 bases. The CDR3 runs to 15 residues. Germline V gene data show CDR1 as ENHRY and CDR2 as SYGVKD. V lost 4 bases to trimming and J lost 5 bases; unmatched junction nucleotides: 4. CDR3 sequence: CAISGPGLATGELFF. CDR3 DNA: TGTGCCATCAGTGGTCCGGGACTAGCGACCGGGGAGCTGTTTTTT.

The chain combines TRBV6-4 with TRBJ2-1; TRBD2 agrees at 8 bases. The junction had 6 bases not matched to a gene; V was cut back by 5 bases and J by 3 bases. The CDR3 has 15 residues. Germline V gene lookup returns CDR1 MRHNA and CDR2 SNTAGT. The CDR3 region has the DNA TGTGCCAGCAGTTTATTGGGACTAGGCTACAATGAGCAGTTCTTC. It specifies CASSLLGLGYNEQFF.

This clonotype has just a few counts. V is TRBV9 and J is TRBJ1-3, with 7 bases matching TRBD1. V shed 7 bases, J shed 0 bases, and the junction held 7 bases outside the gene matches. Germline CDR1 SGDLS, CDR2 YYNGEE. The length of the CDR3 is 15 residues. The CDR3 is CASGGQGGSGNTIYF. CDR3 coding DNA: TGTGCCAGCGGGGGGCAGGGGGGCTCTGGAAACACCATATATTTT.

The chain uses TRBV29-1 and TRBJ1-5; 8 positions agree with TRBD1. Unmatched junction bases numbered 9, after V lost 7 bases and J lost 1 base. This CDR3 is built from 15 residues. Per germline, CDR1 SQVTM and CDR2 ANQGSEA. As DNA, the CDR3 is TGCAGCGAGGGACAGGCCGCTTGCAGCAATCAGCCCCAGCATTTT. Translation gives CSEGQAACSNQPQHF.

The V and J genes are TRBV27 and TRBJ2-3; no firm D call. Trimming stripped 2 bases from V and 1 base from J, with 13 bases between. Per the germline V gene, CDR1 is MNHEY and CDR2 is SMNVEV (reference sequence). The CDR3 covers 16 residues. CDR3 in amino acids: CASSLLDRWGTDTQYF. The CDR3 DNA is TGTGCCAGCAGTTTACTAGATAGGTGGGGCACAGATACGCAGTATTTT.

The V and J genes are TRBV15 and TRBJ1-4; no firm D call. The V end lost 5 bases, the J end lost 0 bases, and 16 bases lay between the germline ends. The CDR3 totals 17 residues. Germline CDR1 and CDR2: LNHNV and YYDKDF (reference sequence). CDR3 loop: CATSGGIDGATNEKLFF. The CDR3 DNA reads as TGTGCCACCAGCGGTGGTATCGACGGTGCAACTAATGAAAAACTGTTTTTT.

This clonotype was counted between two and nine times. V usage is TRBV11-2 and J usage is TRBJ2-1, with D possibly matching TRBD1 (6 bases). CDR3 length: 18 amino acids. V lost 5 bases and J 1 base, leaving 21 bases between the germline ends. Germline V lookup: CDR1 SGHAT, CDR2 FQNNGV. For the CDR3, the DNA is TGTGCCAGCAGCGAACTTAGAGGGGGTATTTGGTCCTACAATGAGCAGTTCTTC. This encodes CASSELRGGIWSYNEQFF.

The table lists this clonotype with a few counts. An end of the junction differs from the germline gene, which may be a read error. This chain connects TRBV7-8 to TRBJ2-4; either TRBD1 or TRBD2 may fit D (5 bases each). The CDR3 runs 11 residues. CDR1 and CDR2 from the germline V gene are SGHVS and FQNEAQ. This CDR3 is CASSPGAIKYF. CDR3 in DNA: TGTGCCAGCAGCCCCGGGGCCATTAAGTACTTC.

This clonotype was found many times. The germline gene is not matched at one end of the junction; a read error may be the cause. V usage is TRBV12-3 or TRBV12-4 and J usage is TRBJ2-1; D possibly corresponds to TRBD2 (5 bases). The CDR3 is made up of 13 amino acids. In DNA, the CDR3 is TGTTCCAGCAGAAAGACTAACTACAATGAGCAGTTCTTC. Translating gives CSSRKTNYNEQFF.

This chain connects TRBV20-1 to TRBJ2-6; maybe TRBD1 (5 bases). V was clipped by 6 bases and J by 0 bases, with 21 bases between them. CDR1 is DFQATT and CDR2 is SNEGSKA in the germline V gene (reference sequence). The length of the CDR3 is 18 residues. The chain's CDR3 is CSAPPQGLLYSGANVLTF. The CDR3 nucleotides read TGCAGTGCCCCTCCCCAGGGTCTTCTATACTCTGGGGCCAACGTCCTGACTTTC.

This clonotype was seen ten or more times. V and J are TRBV7-2 and TRBJ1-2, with a tentative D call TRBD1 (6 bases). V was clipped by 4 bases and J by 4 bases, with 19 bases between them. The germline CDR1 and CDR2 sequences are SGHTA and FQGNSA. The CDR3 has 16 residues. CDR3 sequence (DNA): TGTGCCAGCAGCTCGCACCGGGACAAGCTAGGCTATGGCTACACCTTC. Protein product: CASSSHRDKLGYGYTF.

This chain joins TRBV11-2 and TRBJ2-3; no clear D. Germline CDR1 reads SGHAT; CDR2 reads FQNNGV. Between the trimmed V and J ends, which lost 8 bases and 14 bases, there was a span of 8 bases. CDR3 length: 8 amino acids. The DNA of the CDR3 is TGTGCCAGCTCCTTAGCGTATTTT. The encoded protein is CASSLAYF.

This clonotype was seen a handful of times. The chain joins TRBV7-9 to TRBJ2-2, with TRBD1 matching 10 bases. From germline, CDR1 is SEHNR and CDR2 FQNEAQ (reference sequence). The CDR3 is 16 residues long. After removal of 6 bases from V and 1 base from J, the junction contained 5 bases not matched to a gene. This chain's CDR3 is CASRARDRGNTGELFF. The CDR3 DNA reads TGTGCCAGCAGAGCCCGGGACAGGGGGAACACCGGGGAGCTGTTTTTT.

This chain joins TRBV15 and TRBJ2-5; D not certain. This CDR3 is built from 13 residues. Trimming removed 3 bases at V and 5 bases at J, with 10 bases between. The germline gives CDR1 LNHNV, CDR2 YYDKDF (reference sequence). This CDR3 reads CATSSLGEETQYF. CDR3 bases: TGTGCCACCAGCAGTCTAGGTGAGGAGACCCAGTACTTC. Drawing the rest from reference TRBV15 and TRBJ2-5, the complete variable domain is DAMVIQNPRYQVTQFGKPVTLSCSQTLNHNVMYWYQQKSSQAPKLLFHYYDKDFNNEADTPDNFQSRRPNTSFCFLDIRSPGLGDTAMYLCATSSLGEETQYFGPGTRLLVL.

The V gene is TRBV7-6, the J gene TRBJ2-7; the D gene could be TRBD1 or TRBD2 (5 bases each). Germline V gene data show CDR1 as SGHVS and CDR2 as FNYEAQ. CDR3 size: 18 residues. The ends were cut back, 2 bases at V and 1 base at J, with 21 bases in the middle. CDR3: CASSLIPPRIGTSYEQYF. The CDR3 nucleotides read TGTGCCAGCAGCTTAATTCCCCCACGAATAGGGACGTCCTACGAGCAGTACTTC.

At least ten counts were recorded for this clonotype. The V gene is TRBV10-3, the J gene TRBJ2-5, with D tentatively TRBD1 or TRBD2 (5 bases each). Trimming removed 5 bases at V and 1 base at J, with 23 bases between. Looked up from germline, CDR1 is ENHRY and CDR2 is SYGVKD. The length of the CDR3 is 18 residues. CDR3 amino acids: CAISSPPGAPLSQETQYF. The CDR3 DNA follows: TGTGCCATCAGTTCCCCACCCGGGGCGCCCCTAAGCCAAGAGACCCAGTACTTC.

This clonotype was counted between two and nine times. The chain carries TRBV29-1 and TRBJ2-2, with a possible D match to TRBD2 (6 bases). Germline values: CDR1 SQVTM, CDR2 ANQGSEA. CDR3 length: 13 residues. The ends were cut back, 3 bases at V and 5 bases at J, with 10 bases in the middle. The chain's CDR3 is CSVDGSYTGELFF. CDR3 in DNA: TGCAGCGTTGACGGGAGCTATACCGGGGAGCTGTTTTTT.

The chain recombines TRBV5-1 with TRBJ2-7; 7 nucleotides align to TRBD2. J gave up 3 bases and V 3 bases, and 12 bases lay outside the gene matches. Germline values: CDR1 SGHRS, CDR2 YFSETQ. The CDR3 length is 16 residues. CDR3 loop: CASSWTLAELHYEQYF. The CDR3, as DNA: TGCGCCAGCAGCTGGACTCTAGCGGAGCTCCACTACGAGCAGTACTTC. Full variable domain (missing parts from reference TRBV5-1 and TRBJ2-7): KAGVTQTPRYLIKTRGQQVTLSCSPISGHRSVSWYQQTPGQGLQFLFEYFSETQRNKGNFPGRFSGRQFSNSRSEMNVSTLELGDSALYLCASSWTLAELHYEQYFGPGTRLTVT.